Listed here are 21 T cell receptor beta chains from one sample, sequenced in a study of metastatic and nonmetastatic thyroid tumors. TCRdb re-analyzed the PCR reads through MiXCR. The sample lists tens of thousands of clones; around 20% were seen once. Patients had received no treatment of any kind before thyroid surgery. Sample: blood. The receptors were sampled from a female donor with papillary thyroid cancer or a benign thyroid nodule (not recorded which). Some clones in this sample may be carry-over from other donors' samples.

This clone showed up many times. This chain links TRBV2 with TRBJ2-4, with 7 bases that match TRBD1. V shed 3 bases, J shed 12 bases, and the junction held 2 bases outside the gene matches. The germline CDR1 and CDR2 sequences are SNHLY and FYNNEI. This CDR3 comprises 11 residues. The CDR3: CASSDEGAQYF. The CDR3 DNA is TGTGCCAGCAGTGATGAGGGGGCTCAGTACTTC.

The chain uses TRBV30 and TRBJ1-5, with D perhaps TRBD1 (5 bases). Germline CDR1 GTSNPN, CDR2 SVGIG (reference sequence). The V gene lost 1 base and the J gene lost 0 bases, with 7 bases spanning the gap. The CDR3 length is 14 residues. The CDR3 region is CAWSGGYSNQPQHF. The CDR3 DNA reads TGTGCCTGGAGTGGGGGGTATAGCAATCAGCCCCAGCATTTT. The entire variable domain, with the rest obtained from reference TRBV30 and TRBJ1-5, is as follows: SQTIHQWPATLVQPVGSPLSLECTVEGTSNPNLYWYRQAAGRGLQLLFYSVGIGQISSEVPQNLSASRPQDRQFILSSKKLLLSDSGFYLCAWSGGYSNQPQHFGDGTRLSIL.

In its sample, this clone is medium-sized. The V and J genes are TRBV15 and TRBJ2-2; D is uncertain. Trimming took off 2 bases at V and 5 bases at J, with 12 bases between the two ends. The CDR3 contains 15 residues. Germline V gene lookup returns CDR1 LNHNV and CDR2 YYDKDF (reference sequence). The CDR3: CATSRRRLETGELFF. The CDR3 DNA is TGTGCCACCAGCAGACGGCGGTTAGAGACCGGGGAGCTGTTTTTT.

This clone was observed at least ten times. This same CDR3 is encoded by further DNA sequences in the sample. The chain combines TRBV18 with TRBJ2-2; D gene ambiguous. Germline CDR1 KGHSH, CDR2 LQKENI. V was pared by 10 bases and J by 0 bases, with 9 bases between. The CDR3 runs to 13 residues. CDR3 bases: TGTGCCACCCCGACCTCGAACACCGGGGAGCTGTTTTTT. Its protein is CATPTSNTGELFF.

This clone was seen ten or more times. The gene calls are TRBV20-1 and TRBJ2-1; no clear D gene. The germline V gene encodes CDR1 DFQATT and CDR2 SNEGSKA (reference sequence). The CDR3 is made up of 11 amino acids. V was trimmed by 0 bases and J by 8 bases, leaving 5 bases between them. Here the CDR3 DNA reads TGCAGTGCTAGAGATAAGCATGAGCAGTTCTTC. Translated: CSARDKHEQFF.

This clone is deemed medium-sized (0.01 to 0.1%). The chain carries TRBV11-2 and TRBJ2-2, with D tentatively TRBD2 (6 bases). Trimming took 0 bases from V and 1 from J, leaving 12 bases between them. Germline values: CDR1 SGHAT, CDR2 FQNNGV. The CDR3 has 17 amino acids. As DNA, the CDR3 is TGTGCCAGCAGCTTAGAACCGGGACTCGGGAACACCGGGGAGCTGTTTTTT. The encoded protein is CASSLEPGLGNTGELFF.

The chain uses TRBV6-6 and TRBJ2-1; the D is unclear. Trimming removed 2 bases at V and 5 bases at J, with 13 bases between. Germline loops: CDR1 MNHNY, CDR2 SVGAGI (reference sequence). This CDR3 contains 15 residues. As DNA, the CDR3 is TGTGCCAGCAGTTACGACCCCCGATACAACAATGAGCAGTTCTTC. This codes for CASSYDPRYNNEQFF.

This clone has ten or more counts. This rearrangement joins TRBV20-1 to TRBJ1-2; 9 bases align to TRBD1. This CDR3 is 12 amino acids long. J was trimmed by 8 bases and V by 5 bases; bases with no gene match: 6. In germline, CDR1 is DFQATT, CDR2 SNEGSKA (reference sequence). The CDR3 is CSAGQGLEGYTF. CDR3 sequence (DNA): TGCAGTGCTGGACAGGGGTTGGAGGGCTACACCTTC.

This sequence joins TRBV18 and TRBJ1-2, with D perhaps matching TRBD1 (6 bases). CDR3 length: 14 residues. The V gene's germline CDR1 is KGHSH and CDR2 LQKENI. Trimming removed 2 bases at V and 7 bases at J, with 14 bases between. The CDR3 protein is CASSPRPGDIGYTF. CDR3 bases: TGTGCCAGCTCACCAAGGCCAGGGGATATTGGCTACACCTTC.

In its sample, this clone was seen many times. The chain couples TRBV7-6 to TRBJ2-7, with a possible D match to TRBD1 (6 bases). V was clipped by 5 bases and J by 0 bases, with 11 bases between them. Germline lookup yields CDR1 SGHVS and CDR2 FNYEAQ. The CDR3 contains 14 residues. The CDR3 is CASSLETGSYEQYF. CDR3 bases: TGTGCCAGCAGCCTCGAGACAGGCTCCTACGAGCAGTACTTC.

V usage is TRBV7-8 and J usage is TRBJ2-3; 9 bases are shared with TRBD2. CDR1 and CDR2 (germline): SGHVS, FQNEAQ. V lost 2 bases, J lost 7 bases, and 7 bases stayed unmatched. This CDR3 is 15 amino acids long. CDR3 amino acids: CASSLRRLAAYTQYF. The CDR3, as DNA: TGTGCCAGCAGCTTAAGGAGACTAGCGGCTTATACGCAGTATTTT.

For the CDR3, the DNA is TGTGCCAGCAGCAGGACAGGGGCGGGCAATCAGCCCCAGCATTTT. Encoded protein: CASSRTGAGNQPQHF. V gene TRBV9 combines with J gene TRBJ1-5; 9 bases align to TRBD1. Germline CDR1 reads SGDLS; CDR2 reads YYNGEE. This CDR3 contains 15 residues. The V gene end was trimmed by 4 bases and the J gene end by 2 bases; junction bases not matched to a gene: 4.

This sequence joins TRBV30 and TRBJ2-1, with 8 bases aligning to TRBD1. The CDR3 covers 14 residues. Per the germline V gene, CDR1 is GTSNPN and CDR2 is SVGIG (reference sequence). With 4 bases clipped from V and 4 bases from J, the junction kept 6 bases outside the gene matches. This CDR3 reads CAWTRTGFYNEQFF. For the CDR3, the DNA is TGTGCCTGGACAAGGACAGGGTTTTACAATGAGCAGTTCTTC. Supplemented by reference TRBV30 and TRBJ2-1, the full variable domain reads SQTIHQWPATLVQPVGSPLSLECTVEGTSNPNLYWYRQAAGRGLQLLFYSVGIGQISSEVPQNLSASRPQDRQFILSSKKLLLSDSGFYLCAWTRTGFYNEQFFGPGTRLTVL.

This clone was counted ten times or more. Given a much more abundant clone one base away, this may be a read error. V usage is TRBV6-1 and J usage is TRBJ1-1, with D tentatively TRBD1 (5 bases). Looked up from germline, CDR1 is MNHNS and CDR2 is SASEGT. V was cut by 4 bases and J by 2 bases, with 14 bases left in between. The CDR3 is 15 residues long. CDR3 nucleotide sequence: TGTGCCAGCAGTGGCGTCTTCGGGGCAAACACTGAAGCTTTCTTT. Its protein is CASSGVFGANTEAFF.

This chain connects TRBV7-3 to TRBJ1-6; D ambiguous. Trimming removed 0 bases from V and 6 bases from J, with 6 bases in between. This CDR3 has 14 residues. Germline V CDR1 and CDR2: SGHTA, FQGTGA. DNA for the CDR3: TGTGCCAGCAGCTTAACGGACGGTAATTCACCCCTCCACTTT. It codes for CASSLTDGNSPLHF. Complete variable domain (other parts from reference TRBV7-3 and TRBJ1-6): GAGVSQTPSNKVTEKGKYVELRCDPISGHTALYWYRQSLGQGPEFLIYFQGTGAADDSGLPNDRFFAVRPEGSVSTLKIQRTERGDSAVYLCASSLTDGNSPLHFGNGTRLTVT.

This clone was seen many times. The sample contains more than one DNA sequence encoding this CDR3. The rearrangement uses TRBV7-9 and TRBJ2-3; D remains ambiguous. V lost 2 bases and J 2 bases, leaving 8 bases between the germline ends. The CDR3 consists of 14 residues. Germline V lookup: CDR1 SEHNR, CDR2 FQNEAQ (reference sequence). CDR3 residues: CASSLISTTDTQYF. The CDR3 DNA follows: TGTGCCAGCAGCTTAATCTCAACCACAGATACGCAGTATTTT.

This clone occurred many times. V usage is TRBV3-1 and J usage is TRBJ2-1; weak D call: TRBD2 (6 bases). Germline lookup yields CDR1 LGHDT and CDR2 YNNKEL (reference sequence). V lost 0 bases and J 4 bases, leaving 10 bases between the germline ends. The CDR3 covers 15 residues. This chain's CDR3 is CASSQEASAYNEQFF. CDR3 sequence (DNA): TGTGCCAGCAGCCAAGAGGCTAGCGCGTACAATGAGCAGTTCTTC.

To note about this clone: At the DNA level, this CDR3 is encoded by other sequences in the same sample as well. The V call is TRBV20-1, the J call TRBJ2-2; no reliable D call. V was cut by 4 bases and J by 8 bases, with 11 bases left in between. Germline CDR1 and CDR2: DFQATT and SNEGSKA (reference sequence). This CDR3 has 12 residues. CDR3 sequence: CSATRWSGELFF. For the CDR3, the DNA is TGCAGTGCTACCAGATGGAGTGGGGAGCTGTTTTTT.

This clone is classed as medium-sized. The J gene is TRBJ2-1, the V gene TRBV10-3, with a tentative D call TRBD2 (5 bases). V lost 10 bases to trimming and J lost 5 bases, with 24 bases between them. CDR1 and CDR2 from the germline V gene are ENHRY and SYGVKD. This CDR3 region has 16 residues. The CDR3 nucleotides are TGTGCCACCTCCGGGGAGAGAAGGGTTTGGGACAATGAGCAGTTCTTC. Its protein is CATSGERRVWDNEQFF.

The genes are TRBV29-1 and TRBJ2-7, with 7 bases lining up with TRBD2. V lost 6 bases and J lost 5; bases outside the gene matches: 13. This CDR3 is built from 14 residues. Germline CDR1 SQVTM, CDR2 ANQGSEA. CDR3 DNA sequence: TGCAGCGTGGGGATGGTGGGGAGGGGTGACGAGCAGTACTTC. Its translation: CSVGMVGRGDEQYF.

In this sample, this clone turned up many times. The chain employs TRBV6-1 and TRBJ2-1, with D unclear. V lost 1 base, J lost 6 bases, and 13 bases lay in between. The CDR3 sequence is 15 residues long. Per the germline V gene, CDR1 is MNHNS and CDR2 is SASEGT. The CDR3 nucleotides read TGTGCCAGCAGTGAAGGGATATCCACCCCCAATGAGCAGTTCTTC. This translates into CASSEGISTPNEQFF.